This record covers a single T cell receptor (beta chain). Its matching antigen is unknown. Sequenced by immunoSEQ multiplex PCR; TCRdb stores in-frame clones only, minus some. The sample lists 450,000 to 600,000 clones, approximately 79% seen once, with 10% to 15% in the top ten. Germline V gene sequence: CDR1 MDHEN, CDR2 SYDVKM. CDR3 length equals 12 residues. V lost 7 bases and J lost 1, with 4 bases in between. The data stem from a study of shared clonotypes between healthy human individuals. All donors were healthy HIV-negative adults lacking recent acute infections or vaccinations. Overall study results and limits: The small donor group covered limited genetic and exposure diversity.

The V gene is TRBV28, the J gene TRBJ2-2; D is uncertain. The sample was PBMCs. This clonotype originated in a woman aged 40 to 50 in good health. Some clones in this sample may be carry-over from other donors' samples. For the CDR3, the DNA is TGTGCCAGCATTCAGAACACCGGGGAGCTGTTTTTT. It is translated as CASIQNTGELFF.